This T cell receptor beta chain was captured by sequencing in a study of blood T cell repertoires in COVID-19. Overall study context: COVID-19 samples, acute and convalescent, were from the United States, Italy and Spain.

The assay was immunoSEQ multiplex PCR, and TCRdb's table has in-frame clones only and misses some. The sample consists of tens of thousands of clones, about 84% of them appearing once. In germline, CDR1 is MNHEY, CDR2 SVGAGI. Trimming cost V 6 bases and J 7 bases, with 9 bases left between them. CDR3 length equals 11 residues. Sample: peripheral blood. The chain is built from TRBV6-5 and TRBJ1-1, with TRBD1 as a possible D gene (6 bases). This clonotype was sampled from a woman in her sixties with acute or convalescent COVID-19. CDR3 bases: TGTGCCAGCAGGAGAGGGGGTGAAGCTTTCTTT. This gives the protein CASRRGGEAFF.